Listed below are T cell receptor beta chains from one sample, sequenced in a study of T cells in Graves' hyperthyroidism and ophthalmopathy. TCRdb redid the calling of the multiplex PCR reads with MiXCR, one entry per CDR3 protein. The repertoire consists of approximately 400,000 distinct CDR3 sequences, with roughly 14% occurring once and the leading ten covering around 7%. The sequencing input was blood. The origin of the receptors is a woman younger than 30 with Graves' hyperthyroidism. The CDR3 runs from the conserved cysteine through the conserved F or W. D genes are given only for firm matches. The size field is filled for only some rows; it gives once, few, many or a size class.

TRBJ1-5,many,TRBV5-8,NA,TGTGCCAGCACCCTAAGGGGCCAGGGATATAATCAGCCCCAGCATTTT,CASTLRGQGYNQPQHF
TRBJ2-1,NA,TRBV19,TRBD1,TGTGCCAGTGCCGGGACAGGCGATTACAATGAGCAGTTCTTC,CASAGTGDYNEQFF
TRBJ2-1,NA,TRBV20-1,TRBD2,TGCAGTGCCCCCCTAGCGGGAGGGGGGGATGAGCAGTTCTTC,CSAPLAGGGDEQFF
TRBJ2-1,many,TRBV7-9,TRBD2,TGTGCCAGCAGCTTAGGTCTAGCGGGAACCAATGAGCAGTTCTTC,CASSLGLAGTNEQFF
TRBJ2-7,medium-sized,TRBV28,NA,TGTGCCAGCAGTATATTCGACCCCCGCGGCGGGCAGTACTTC,CASSIFDPRGGQYF
TRBJ2-5,many,TRBV27,TRBD2,TGTGCCAGCAGTTTCTGGGGGGGAGAGACCCAGTACTTC,CASSFWGGETQYF
TRBJ1-3,many,TRBV20-1,NA,TGCAGTGCTCGGAGCTCTGGAAACACCATATATTTT,CSARSSGNTIYF
TRBJ1-1,many,TRBV3-1,TRBD1,TGTGCCAGCAGCCAAGATTATGGCCGCAGGGGGGAAGTGAACACTGAAGCTTTCTTT,CASSQDYGRRGEVNTEAFF
TRBJ2-1,few,TRBV20-1,TRBD2,TGCAGTGCTAGGGAAACTAGCGGGGGGCCTTCCTACAATGAGCAGTTCTTC,CSARETSGGPSYNEQFF
TRBJ2-7,few,TRBV4-1,NA,TGCGCCAGCAGCCCCTCGATCCCCGGCTTACTCGAGCAGTACTTC,CASSPSIPGLLEQYF
TRBJ2-3,many,TRBV27,TRBD2,TGTGCCAGCAGTAGCAGACTAGCGGGAGCGAGCACAGATACGCAGTATTTT,CASSSRLAGASTDTQYF
TRBJ1-2,many,TRBV28,TRBD1,TGTGCCAGCAGGACCGGGACAGGGCGGTATGGCTACACCTTC,CASRTGTGRYGYTF
TRBJ2-3,few,TRBV3-1,NA,TGTGCCAGCAGCCAAGGGGCAATATTAATCGGTACGCAGTATTTT,CASSQGAILIGTQYF
TRBJ2-7,many,TRBV11-2,TRBD2,TGTGCCAGCAGCTTTAGCGGGGGCACCTACGAGCAGTACTTC,CASSFSGGTYEQYF
TRBJ2-2,few,TRBV27,NA,TGTGCCAGCAGTTTATCTTATCCTCACCGACCCGGGGAGCTGTTTTTT,CASSLSYPHRPGELFF
TRBJ2-5,NA,TRBV7-9,NA,TGTGCCAGCAGATTTGCGGGGTACAGGGAGTCAGAGACCCAGTACTTC,CASRFAGYRESETQYF
TRBJ2-7,few,TRBV6-1,NA,TGTGCCAGCAGGCCAGGTTTCTACGAGCAGTACTTC,CASRPGFYEQYF
TRBJ2-4,many,TRBV2,TRBD1,TGTGCCAGCAGTGGTCAGGGGGTCTCAATCGGGGCCAAAAACATTCAGTACTTC,CASSGQGVSIGAKNIQYF
TRBJ1-1,many,TRBV5-1,NA,TGCGCCAGCAGCTTTTTTACCAGGGCCCAAGTGGACACTGAAGCTTTCTTT,CASSFFTRAQVDTEAFF
TRBJ2-7,few,TRBV20-1,NA,TGCAGTGCCCGGAAGAAGGGACACTACTGGGAGCAGTACTTC,CSARKKGHYWEQYF
TRBJ2-7,many,TRBV28,NA,TGTGCCAGCAGTTCATCGGAGATCTTGAGGGAGCAGTACTTC,CASSSSEILREQYF
TRBJ1-4,many,TRBV12-3/TRBV12-4,TRBD1,TGTGCCAGCAGGGGGACAGGGCAGAATGAAAAACTGTTTTTT,CASRGTGQNEKLFF
TRBJ2-2,many,TRBV20-1,NA,TGCAGTGCAGGGAAGGGGACCGGGGAGCTGTTTTTT,CSAGKGTGELFF
TRBJ2-7,many,TRBV6-1,NA,TGTGCCAGCAGTGAAGCGCAGGACAGTTCCTACGAGCAGTACTTC,CASSEAQDSSYEQYF
TRBJ1-5,many,TRBV12-5,TRBD1,TGTGCTAGTGGTTTGGGACAGGGGGCCTTTAGCAATCAGCCCCAGCATTTT,CASGLGQGAFSNQPQHF
TRBJ1-3,many,TRBV30,NA,TGTGCCTGGAGACCCGACGGCTCTGGAAACACCATATATTTT,CAWRPDGSGNTIYF
TRBJ2-7,few,TRBV7-9,NA,TGTGCCATCACTCCGGGGGCACGGTCCTACGAGCAGTACTTC,CAITPGARSYEQYF
TRBJ1-3,many,TRBV7-3,NA,TGTGCCAGCAGCTCGGGACTTGGAAACACCATATATTTT,CASSSGLGNTIYF
TRBJ2-3,many,TRBV20-1,NA,TGCAGTGCTAGGGTGTGGCAGACTGGCACAGATACGCAGTATTTT,CSARVWQTGTDTQYF
TRBJ2-3,many,TRBV12-3/TRBV12-4,TRBD2,TGTGCCAGCAGCCCTACTAGCGGGGGGGCAAAAGATACGCAGTATTTT,CASSPTSGGAKDTQYF
TRBJ2-1,many,TRBV12-3/TRBV12-4,NA,TGTGCCAGCACTTTTAGGGGGGGGGGTCTGAGTCCATATGAGCAGTTCTTC,CASTFRGGGLSPYEQFF
TRBJ1-2,few,TRBV5-6,NA,TGTGCCAGCAGCTTGCAAGGACAAATTTCCTACACCTTC,CASSLQGQISYTF
TRBJ1-1,NA,TRBV7-2,NA,TGTGCCAGCAGCTTAGCCCAGACCCTGAACACTGAAGCTTTCTTT,CASSLAQTLNTEAFF
TRBJ1-2,few,TRBV12-5,NA,TGTGCTAGTGGTTTGGTACTAGGCACCAAGCCCCCTGACTATGGCTACACCTTC,CASGLVLGTKPPDYGYTF
TRBJ1-4,few,TRBV4-1,NA,TGCGCCAGCAGCCAAGGGGCCCAATGGGGGGGGCAGTATGAAAAACTGTTTTTT,CASSQGAQWGGQYEKLFF
TRBJ2-1,many,TRBV11-2,TRBD2,TGTGCCAGCAGCCGCATAGCGGGAGGGCGGAACAATGAGCAGTTCTTC,CASSRIAGGRNNEQFF
TRBJ2-3,few,TRBV5-4,TRBD2,TGTGCCAGCAGCTTTGGAGCGGGGGGGACAGATACGCAGTATTTT,CASSFGAGGTDTQYF
TRBJ2-2,many,TRBV11-3,NA,TGTGCCAGCAGCTTACAGGGGGAGGCCGGGGAGCTGTTTTTT,CASSLQGEAGELFF